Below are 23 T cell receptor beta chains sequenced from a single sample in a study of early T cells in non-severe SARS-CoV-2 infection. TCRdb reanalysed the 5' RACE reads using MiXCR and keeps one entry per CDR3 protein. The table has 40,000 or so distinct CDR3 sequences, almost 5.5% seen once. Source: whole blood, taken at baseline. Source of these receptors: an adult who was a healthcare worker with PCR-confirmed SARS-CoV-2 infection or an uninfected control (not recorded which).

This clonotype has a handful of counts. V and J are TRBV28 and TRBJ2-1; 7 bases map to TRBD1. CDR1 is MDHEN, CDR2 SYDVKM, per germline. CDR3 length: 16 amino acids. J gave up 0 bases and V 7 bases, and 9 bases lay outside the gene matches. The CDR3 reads CASTPSTGSSYNEQFF. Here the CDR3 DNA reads TGTGCCAGCACCCCCTCGACAGGGAGCTCCTACAATGAGCAGTTCTTC.

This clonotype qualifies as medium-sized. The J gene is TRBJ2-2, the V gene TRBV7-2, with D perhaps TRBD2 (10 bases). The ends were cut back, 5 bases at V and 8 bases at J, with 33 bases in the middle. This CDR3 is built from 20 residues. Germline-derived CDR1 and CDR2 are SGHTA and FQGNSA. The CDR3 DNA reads TGTGCCAGCAGCCTAGGGCGGACAGGGGTAAAAGCGGGAGGGCCTGGGGAGCTGTTTTTT. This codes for CASSLGRTGVKAGGPGELFF.

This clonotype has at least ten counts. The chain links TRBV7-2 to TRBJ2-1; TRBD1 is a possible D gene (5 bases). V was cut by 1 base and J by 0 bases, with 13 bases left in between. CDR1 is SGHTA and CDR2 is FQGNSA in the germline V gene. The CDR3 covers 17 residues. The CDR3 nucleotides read TGTGCCAGCAGCTTAGTTATGGGGCCTAGCTCCTACAATGAGCAGTTCTTC. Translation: CASSLVMGPSSYNEQFF.

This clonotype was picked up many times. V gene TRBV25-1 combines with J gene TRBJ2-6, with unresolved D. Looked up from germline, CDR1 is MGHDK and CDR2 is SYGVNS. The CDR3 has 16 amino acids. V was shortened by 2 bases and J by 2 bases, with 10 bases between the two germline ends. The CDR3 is CASSEMRLPGANVLTF. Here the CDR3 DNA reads TGTGCCAGCAGTGAAATGCGACTGCCTGGGGCCAACGTCCTGACTTTC.

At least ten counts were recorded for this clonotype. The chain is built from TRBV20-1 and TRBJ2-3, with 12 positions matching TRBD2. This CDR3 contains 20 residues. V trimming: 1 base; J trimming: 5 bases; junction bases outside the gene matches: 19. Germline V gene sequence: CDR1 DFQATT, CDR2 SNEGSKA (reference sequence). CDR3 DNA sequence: TGCAGTGCTAGAGCCTGGGAGCTAGCGGGAGGGCCTCCAACGGGAGATACGCAGTATTTT. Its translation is CSARAWELAGGPPTGDTQYF.

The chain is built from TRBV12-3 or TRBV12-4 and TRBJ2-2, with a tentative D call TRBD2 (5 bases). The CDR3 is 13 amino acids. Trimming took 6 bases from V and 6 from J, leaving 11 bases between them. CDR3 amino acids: CASSPGSSGELFF. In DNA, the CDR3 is TGTGCCAGCAGCCCGGGGAGTTCCGGGGAGCTGTTTTTT.

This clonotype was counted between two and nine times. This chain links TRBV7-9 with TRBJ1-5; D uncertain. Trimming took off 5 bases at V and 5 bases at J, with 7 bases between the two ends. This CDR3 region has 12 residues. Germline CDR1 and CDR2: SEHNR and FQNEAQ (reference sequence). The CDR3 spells CASSRLDQPQHF. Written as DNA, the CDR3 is TGTGCCAGCAGCCGTCTAGATCAGCCCCAGCATTTT.

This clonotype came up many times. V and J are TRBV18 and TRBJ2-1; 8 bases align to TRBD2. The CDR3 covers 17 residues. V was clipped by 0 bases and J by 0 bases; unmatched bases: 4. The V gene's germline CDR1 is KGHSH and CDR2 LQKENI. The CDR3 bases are TGTGCCAGCTCACCACCGACTAGCGATAGCTCCTACAATGAGCAGTTCTTC. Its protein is CASSPPTSDSSYNEQFF.

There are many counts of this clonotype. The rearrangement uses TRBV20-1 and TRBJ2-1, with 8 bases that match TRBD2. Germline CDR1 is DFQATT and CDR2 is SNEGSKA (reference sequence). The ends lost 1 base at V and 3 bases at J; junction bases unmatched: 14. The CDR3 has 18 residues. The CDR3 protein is CSARGTYPIAGSYNEQFF. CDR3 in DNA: TGCAGTGCTAGAGGGACCTACCCGATAGCGGGGAGCTACAATGAGCAGTTCTTC.

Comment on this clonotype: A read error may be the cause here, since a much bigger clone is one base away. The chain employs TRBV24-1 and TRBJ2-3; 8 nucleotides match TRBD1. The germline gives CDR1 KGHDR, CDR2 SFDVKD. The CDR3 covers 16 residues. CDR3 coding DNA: TGTGCCACCAGTGATTTCAGGACAGGGAATGCAGATACGCAGAATTTT. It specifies CATSDFRTGNADTQNF.

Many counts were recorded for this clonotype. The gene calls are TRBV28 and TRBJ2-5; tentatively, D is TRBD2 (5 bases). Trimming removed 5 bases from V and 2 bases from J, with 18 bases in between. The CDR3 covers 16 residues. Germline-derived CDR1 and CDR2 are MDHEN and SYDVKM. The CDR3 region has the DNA TGTGCCAGCAGTCCCACTTACAGCGGATCTCAAGAGACCCAGTACTTC. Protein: CASSPTYSGSQETQYF.

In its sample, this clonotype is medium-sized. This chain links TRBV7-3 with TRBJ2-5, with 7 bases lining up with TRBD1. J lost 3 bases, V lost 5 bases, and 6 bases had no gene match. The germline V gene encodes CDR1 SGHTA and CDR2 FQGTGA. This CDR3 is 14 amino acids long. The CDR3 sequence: CASSPTGQKETQYF. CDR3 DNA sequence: TGTGCCAGCAGCCCGACAGGGCAGAAAGAGACCCAGTACTTC.

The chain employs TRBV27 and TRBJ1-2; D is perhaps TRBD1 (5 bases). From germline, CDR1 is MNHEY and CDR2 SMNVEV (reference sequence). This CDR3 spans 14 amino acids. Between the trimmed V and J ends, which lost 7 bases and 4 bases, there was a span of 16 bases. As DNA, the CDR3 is TGTGCCAGCACAAATCTTGGGGGAGTCTATGGCTACACCTTC. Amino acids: CASTNLGGVYGYTF.

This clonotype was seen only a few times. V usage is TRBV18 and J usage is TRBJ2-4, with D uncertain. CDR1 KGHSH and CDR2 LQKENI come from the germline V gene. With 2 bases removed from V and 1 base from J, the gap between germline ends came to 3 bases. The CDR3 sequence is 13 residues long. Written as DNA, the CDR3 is TGTGCCAGCTCACCAATGGCCAAAAACATTCAGTACTTC. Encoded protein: CASSPMAKNIQYF.

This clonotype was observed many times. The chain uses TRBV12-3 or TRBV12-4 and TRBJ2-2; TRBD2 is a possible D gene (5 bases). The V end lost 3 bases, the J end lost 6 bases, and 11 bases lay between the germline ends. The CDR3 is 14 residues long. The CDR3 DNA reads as TGTGCCAGCAGTTTCCAGACTATCTCCGGGGAGCTGTTTTTT. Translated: CASSFQTISGELFF.

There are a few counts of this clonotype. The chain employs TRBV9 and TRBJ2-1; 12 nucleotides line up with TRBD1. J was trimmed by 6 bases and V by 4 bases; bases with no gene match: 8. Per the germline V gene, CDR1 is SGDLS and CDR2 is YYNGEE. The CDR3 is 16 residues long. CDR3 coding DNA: TGTGCCAGCAGCCCCTCGGGGACAGGGGGCTTCAATGAGCAGTTCTTC. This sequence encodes CASSPSGTGGFNEQFF.

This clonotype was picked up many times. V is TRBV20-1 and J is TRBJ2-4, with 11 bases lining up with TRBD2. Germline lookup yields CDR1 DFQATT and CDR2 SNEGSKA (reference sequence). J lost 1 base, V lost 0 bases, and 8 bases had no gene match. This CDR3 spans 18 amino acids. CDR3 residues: CSARDRAASGGAKNIQYF. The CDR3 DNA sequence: TGCAGTGCTAGAGATCGGGCAGCTAGCGGGGGGGCCAAAAACATTCAGTACTTC.

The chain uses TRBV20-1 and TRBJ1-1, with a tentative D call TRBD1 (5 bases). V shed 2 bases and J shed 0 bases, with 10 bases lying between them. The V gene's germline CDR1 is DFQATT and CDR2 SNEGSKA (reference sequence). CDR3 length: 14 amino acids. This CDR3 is CSARTGRMNTEAFF. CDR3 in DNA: TGCAGTGCTAGAACGGGACGGATGAACACTGAAGCTTTCTTT.

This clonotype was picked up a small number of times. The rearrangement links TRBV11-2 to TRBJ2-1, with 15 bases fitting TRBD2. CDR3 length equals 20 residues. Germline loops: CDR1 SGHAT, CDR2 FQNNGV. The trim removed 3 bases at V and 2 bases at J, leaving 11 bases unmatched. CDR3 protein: CASSFMSPGLAGGPYNEQFF. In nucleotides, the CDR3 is TGTGCCAGCAGCTTCATGTCGCCCGGACTAGCGGGAGGGCCCTACAATGAGCAGTTCTTC.

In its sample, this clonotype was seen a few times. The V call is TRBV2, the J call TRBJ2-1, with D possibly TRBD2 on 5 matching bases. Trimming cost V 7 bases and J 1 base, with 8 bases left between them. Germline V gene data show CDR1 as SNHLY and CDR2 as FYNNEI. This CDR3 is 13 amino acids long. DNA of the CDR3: TGTGCCAGCATCGAGGGATCCTACAATGAGCAGTTCTTC. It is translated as CASIEGSYNEQFF.

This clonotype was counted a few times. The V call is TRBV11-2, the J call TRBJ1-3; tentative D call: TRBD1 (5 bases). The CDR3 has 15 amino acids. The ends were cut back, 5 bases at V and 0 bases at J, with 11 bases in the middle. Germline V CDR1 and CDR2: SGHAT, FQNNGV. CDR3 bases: TGTGCCAGCAGCCCGGTGGGGGTCTCTGGAAACACCATATATTTT. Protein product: CASSPVGVSGNTIYF.

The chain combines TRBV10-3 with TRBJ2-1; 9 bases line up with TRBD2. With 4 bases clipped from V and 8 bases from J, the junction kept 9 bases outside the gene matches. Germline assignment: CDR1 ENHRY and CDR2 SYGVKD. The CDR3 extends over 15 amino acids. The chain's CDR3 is CAISVGSGSVDEQFF. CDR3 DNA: TGTGCCATCAGTGTGGGTAGCGGGAGTGTGGATGAGCAGTTCTTC.

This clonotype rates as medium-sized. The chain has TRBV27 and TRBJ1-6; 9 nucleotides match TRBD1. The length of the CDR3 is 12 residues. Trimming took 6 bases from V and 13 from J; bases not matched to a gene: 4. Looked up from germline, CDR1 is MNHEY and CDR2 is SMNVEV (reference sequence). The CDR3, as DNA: TGTGCCAGCAGGGGGGGGACAGGGCCCCTCCACTTT. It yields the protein CASRGGTGPLHF.